This TCR beta chain was identified during a study of blood T cells in healthy people across ages. CDR3 size: 14 residues. Next came a second PCR, run for roughly 7 to 12 cycles, which used a sample-barcoded 5' primer along with a J-beta primer mix. A single record per CDR3 protein comes from TCRdb applying MiXCR to the 5' RACE reads. The sample lists about 1.5 million distinct CDR3 sequences, 40% to 45% occurring once. General study points: TCR beta diversity was tightly associated with the proportion of naive T cells. The recorded TCR beta diversity per million T cells decreased in a roughly linear manner with age.

To note about this clonotype: Its target is not known.

This sequence was found in a woman under 30 in good health. Material for sequencing was blood. The chain uses TRBV21-1 and TRBJ1-2; the listed D gene, TRBD1, was not tested against the DNA. TRBV21-1 is designated a pseudogene. CDR3 loop: CASSNKGHAYGYTF. CDR3 nucleotides: TGTGCCAGCAGCAATAAGGGACATGCCTATGGCTACACCTTC.